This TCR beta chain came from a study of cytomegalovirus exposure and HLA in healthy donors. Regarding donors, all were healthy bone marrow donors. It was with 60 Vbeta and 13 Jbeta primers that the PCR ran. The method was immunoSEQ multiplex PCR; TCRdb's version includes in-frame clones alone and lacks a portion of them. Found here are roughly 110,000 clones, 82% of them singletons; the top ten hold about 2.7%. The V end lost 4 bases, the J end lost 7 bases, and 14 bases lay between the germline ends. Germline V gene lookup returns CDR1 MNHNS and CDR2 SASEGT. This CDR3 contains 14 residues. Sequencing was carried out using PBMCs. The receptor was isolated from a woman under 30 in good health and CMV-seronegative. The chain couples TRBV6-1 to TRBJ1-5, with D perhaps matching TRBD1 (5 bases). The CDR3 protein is CASSGSGGYQPQHF. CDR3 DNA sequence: TGTGCCAGCAGTGGGAGTGGGGGGTACCAGCCCCAGCATTTT.